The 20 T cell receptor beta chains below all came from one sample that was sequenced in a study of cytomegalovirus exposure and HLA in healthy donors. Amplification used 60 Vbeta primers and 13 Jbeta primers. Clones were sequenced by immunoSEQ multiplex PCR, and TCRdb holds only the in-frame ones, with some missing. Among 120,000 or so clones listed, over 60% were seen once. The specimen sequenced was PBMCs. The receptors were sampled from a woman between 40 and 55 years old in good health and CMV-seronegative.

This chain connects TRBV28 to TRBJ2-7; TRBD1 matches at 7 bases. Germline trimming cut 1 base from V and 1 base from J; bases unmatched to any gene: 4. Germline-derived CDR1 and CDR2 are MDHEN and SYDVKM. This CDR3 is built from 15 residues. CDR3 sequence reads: CASSLFGQVSYEQYF. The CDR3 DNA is TGTGCCAGCAGTTTATTCGGACAGGTTTCCTACGAGCAGTACTTC.

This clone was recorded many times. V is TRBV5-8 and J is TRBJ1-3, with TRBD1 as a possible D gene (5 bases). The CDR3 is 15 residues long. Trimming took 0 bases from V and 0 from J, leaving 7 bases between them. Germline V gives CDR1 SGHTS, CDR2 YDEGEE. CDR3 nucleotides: TGTGCCAGCAGCTTGGACAGGTTCTCTGGAAACACCATATATTTT. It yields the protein CASSLDRFSGNTIYF.

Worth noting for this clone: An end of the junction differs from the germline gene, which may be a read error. CDR3 sequence: CSSSAVKAGASTQYF. Here the CDR3 DNA reads TGTTCCAGCAGCGCCGTCAAAGCTGGAGCGTCGACCCAGTACTTC. The V and J genes are TRBV7-9 and TRBJ2-5; D is undetermined. Germline CDR1 reads SEHNR; CDR2 reads FQNEAQ (reference sequence). The CDR3 covers 15 residues.

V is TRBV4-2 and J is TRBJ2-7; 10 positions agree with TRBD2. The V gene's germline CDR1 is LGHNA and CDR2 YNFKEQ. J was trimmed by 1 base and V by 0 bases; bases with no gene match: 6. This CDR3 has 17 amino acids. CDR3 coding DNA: TGTGCCAGCAGCCAAGATGCACTAGCGGGACGGTCCTACGAGCAGTACTTC. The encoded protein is CASSQDALAGRSYEQYF.

CDR3 sequence: CASGVAQYF. The CDR3 bases are TGTGCCTCAGGGGTGGCCCAGTACTTC. The chain employs TRBV6-6 and TRBJ2-5, with D possibly matching TRBD1 (6 bases). Germline CDR1 MNHNY, CDR2 SVGAGI (reference sequence). V was trimmed by 11 bases and J by 9 bases, leaving 10 bases between them. The CDR3 runs to 9 residues.

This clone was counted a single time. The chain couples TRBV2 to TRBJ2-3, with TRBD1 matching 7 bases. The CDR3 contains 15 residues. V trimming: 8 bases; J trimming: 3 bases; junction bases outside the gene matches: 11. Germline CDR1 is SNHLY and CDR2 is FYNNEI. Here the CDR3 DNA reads TGTGCCAGCGAGGGTCCAGGGGGAACTACAGATACGCAGTATTTT. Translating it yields CASEGPGGTTDTQYF.

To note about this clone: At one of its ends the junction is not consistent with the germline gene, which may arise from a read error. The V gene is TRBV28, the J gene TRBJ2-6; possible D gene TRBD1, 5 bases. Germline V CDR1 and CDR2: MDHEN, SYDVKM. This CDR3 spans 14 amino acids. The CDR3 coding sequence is TGTGCCAGCAGTTTGGCCGCTGGGGCCAACGGCCTGACTTTC. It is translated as CASSLAAGANGLTF. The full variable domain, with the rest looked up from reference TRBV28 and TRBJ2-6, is DVKVTQSSRYLVKRTGEKVFLECVQDMDHENMFWYRQDPGLGLRLIYFSYDVKMKEKGDIPEGYSVSREKKERFSLILESASTNQTSMYLCASSLAAGANGLTFGAGSRLTVL.

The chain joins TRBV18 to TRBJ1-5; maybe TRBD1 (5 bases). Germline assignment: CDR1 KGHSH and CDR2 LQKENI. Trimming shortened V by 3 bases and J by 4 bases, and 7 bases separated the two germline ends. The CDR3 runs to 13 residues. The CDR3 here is CASSPAGNQPQHF. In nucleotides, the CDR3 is TGTGCCAGCTCACCGGCAGGGAATCAGCCCCAGCATTTT.

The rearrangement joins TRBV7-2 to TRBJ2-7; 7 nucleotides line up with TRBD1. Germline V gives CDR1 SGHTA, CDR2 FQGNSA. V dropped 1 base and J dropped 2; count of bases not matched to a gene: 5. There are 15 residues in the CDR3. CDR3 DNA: TGTGCCAGCAGCTTAGACAGGGGAAGCGCCTACGAGCAGTACTTC. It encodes CASSLDRGSAYEQYF.

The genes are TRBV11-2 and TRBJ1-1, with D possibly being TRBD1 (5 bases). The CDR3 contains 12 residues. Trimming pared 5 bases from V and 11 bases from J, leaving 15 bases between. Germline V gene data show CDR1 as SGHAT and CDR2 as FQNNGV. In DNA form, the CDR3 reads TGTGCCAGCAGCGGGCCGGGGGAACGGGCTTTCTTT. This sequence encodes CASSGPGERAFF.

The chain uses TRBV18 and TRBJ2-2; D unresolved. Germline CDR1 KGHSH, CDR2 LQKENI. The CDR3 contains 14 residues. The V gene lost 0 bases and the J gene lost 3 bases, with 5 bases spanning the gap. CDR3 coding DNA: TGTGCCAGCTCACCACCGAGGCACACCGGGGAGCTGTTTTTT. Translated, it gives CASSPPRHTGELFF.

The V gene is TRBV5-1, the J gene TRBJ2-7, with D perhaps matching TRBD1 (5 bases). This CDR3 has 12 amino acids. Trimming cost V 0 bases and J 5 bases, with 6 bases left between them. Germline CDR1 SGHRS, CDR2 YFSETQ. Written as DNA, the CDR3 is TGCGCCAGCAGCTTGGAAGGGGACGAGCAGTACTTC. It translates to CASSLEGDEQYF.

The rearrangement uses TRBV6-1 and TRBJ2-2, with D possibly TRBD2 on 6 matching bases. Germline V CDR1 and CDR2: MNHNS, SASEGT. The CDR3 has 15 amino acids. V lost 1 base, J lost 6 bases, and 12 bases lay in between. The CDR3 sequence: CASSEVEGGSGELFF. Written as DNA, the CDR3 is TGTGCCAGCAGTGAAGTGGAGGGCGGGTCCGGGGAGCTGTTTTTT.

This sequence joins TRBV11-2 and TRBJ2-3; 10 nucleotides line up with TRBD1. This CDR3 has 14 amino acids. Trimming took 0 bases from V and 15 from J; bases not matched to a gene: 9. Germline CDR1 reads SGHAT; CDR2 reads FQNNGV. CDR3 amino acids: CASSLERTGGSIYF. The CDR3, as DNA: TGTGCCAGCAGCTTAGAACGGACAGGGGGTTCCATCTATTTT.

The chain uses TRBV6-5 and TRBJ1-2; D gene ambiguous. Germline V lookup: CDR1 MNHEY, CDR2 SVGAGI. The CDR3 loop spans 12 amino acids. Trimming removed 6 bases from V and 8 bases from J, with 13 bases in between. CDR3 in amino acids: CASRSPGSGYTF. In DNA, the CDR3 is TGTGCCAGCAGGTCCCCAGGTTCGGGCTACACCTTC.

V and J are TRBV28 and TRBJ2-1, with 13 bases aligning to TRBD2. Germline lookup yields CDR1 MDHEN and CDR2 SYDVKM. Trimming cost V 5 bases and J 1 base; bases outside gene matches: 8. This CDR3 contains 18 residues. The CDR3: CASSTSEGLAGSYNEQFF. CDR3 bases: TGTGCCAGCAGTACCTCAGAGGGACTAGCGGGATCCTACAATGAGCAGTTCTTC.

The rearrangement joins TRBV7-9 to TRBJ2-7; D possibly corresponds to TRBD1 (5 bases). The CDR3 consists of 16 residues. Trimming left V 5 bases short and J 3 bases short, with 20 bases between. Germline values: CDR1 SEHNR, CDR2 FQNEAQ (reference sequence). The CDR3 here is CASSTTKGYTGYEQYF. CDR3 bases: TGTGCCAGCAGCACTACAAAGGGGTATACGGGCTACGAGCAGTACTTC.

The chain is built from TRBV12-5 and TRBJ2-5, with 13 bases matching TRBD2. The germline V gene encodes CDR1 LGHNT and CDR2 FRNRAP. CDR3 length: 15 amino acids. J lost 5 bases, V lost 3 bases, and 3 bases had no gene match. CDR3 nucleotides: TGTGCTAGTGGTTTAGAACTAGCGGGAGGGGAGACCCAGTACTTC. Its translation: CASGLELAGGETQYF. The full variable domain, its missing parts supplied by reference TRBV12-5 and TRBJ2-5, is DARVTQTPRHKVTEMGQEVTMRCQPILGHNTVFWYRQTMMQGLELLAYFRNRAPLDDSGMPKDRFSAEMPDATLATLKIQPSEPRDSAVYFCASGLELAGGETQYFGPGTRLLVL.

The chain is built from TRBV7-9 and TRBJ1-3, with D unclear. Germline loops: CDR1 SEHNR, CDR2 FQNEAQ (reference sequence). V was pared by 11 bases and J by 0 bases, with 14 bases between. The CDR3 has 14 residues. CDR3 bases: TGTGCCCTTCCAGACTCGTACTCTGGAAACACCATATATTTT. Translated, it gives CALPDSYSGNTIYF. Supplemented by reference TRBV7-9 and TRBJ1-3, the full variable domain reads DTGVSQNPRHKITKRGQNVTFRCDPISEHNRLYWYRQTLGQGPEFLTYFQNEAQLEKSRLLSDRFSAERPKGSFSTLEIQRTEQGDSAMYLCALPDSYSGNTIYFGEGSWLTVV.

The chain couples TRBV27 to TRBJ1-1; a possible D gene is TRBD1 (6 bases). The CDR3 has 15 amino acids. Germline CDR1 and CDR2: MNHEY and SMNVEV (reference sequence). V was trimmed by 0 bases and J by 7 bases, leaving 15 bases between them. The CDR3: CASSLSRVGAGEAFF. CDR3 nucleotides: TGTGCCAGCAGTTTATCCCGAGTGGGGGCTGGTGAAGCTTTCTTT.